The next 14 T cell receptor beta chains were all read from a single sample in a study of OX40 agonist ivuxolimab in advanced cancers. Library preparation employed the immunoSEQ multiplex PCR assay. Here the immuneACCESS table is served through TCRdb, limited to in-frame sequences with V and J called. Missing clones are a known gap in these copies; in checked studies unresolved V genes cover under half, and the rest lacks a known reason. Here the sample has around 21,000 clones; around 83% occur a single time. In total, the top ten clones hold over 10% of the sample. Here the sequenced sample was CD4+ or CD8+ T cells sorted from blood, taken in a trial of the OX40 agonist ivuxolimab. Receptors originate from an adult with an advanced solid tumor such as melanoma, head and neck, liver or kidney cancer.

The V and J genes are TRBV7-9 and TRBJ1-5, with TRBD1 as a possible D gene (5 bases). The CDR3 sequence is 14 residues long. V gave up 5 bases and J gave up 2 bases, with 10 bases separating them. Germline V lookup: CDR1 SEHNR, CDR2 FQNEAQ (reference sequence). The CDR3 nucleotides read TGTGCCAGCAGCGATGGACAAGGCAATCAGCCCCAGCATTTT. Protein: CASSDGQGNQPQHF.

The genes are TRBV7-2 and TRBJ1-2, with 7 bases aligning to TRBD1. V lost 5 bases to trimming and J lost 0 bases; unmatched junction nucleotides: 6. CDR3 length: 15 amino acids. CDR1 SGHTA and CDR2 FQGNSA come from the germline V gene. The CDR3, as DNA: TGTGCCAGCAGCACTTGGGACAGAGCTAACTATGGCTACACCTTC. It yields the protein CASSTWDRANYGYTF.

V is TRBV11-2 and J is TRBJ2-7; maybe TRBD1 (5 bases). Looked up from germline, CDR1 is SGHAT and CDR2 is FQNNGV. The CDR3 runs to 14 residues. Trimming took off 1 base at V and 6 bases at J, with 13 bases between the two ends. The CDR3 DNA is TGTGCCAGCAGCTTAGTTCAGGGCTCGGGCGAGCAGTACTTC. It is translated as CASSLVQGSGEQYF.

This clone appeared a single time. This chain joins TRBV15 and TRBJ1-3; no clear D. Germline CDR1 and CDR2: LNHNV and YYDKDF (reference sequence). V was cut by 5 bases and J by 2 bases, with 4 bases left in between. The CDR3 contains 12 residues. In DNA, the CDR3 is TGTGCCACCAGCGGACCTGGAAACACCATATATTTT. This translates into CATSGPGNTIYF.

This clone has just one count. The gene calls are TRBV7-9 and TRBJ2-1; D unresolved. This CDR3 region has 14 residues. Per germline, CDR1 SEHNR and CDR2 FQNEAQ (reference sequence). Deletions cut 2 bases from V and 3 bases from J, with 8 bases between. In DNA, the CDR3 is TGTGCCAGCAGCTTATCTAGTGGCTACAATGAGCAGTTCTTC. Amino acid sequence: CASSLSSGYNEQFF.

Here the CDR3 DNA reads TGTGCCAGTAACTGGGCAGGGAACACTGAAGCTTTCTTT. Encoded protein: CASNWAGNTEAFF. This chain links TRBV19 with TRBJ1-1; D gene unclear. This CDR3 is built from 13 residues. V was clipped by 7 bases and J by 1 base, with 10 bases between them. Per germline, CDR1 LNHDA and CDR2 SQIVND (reference sequence).

This rearrangement joins TRBV11-2 to TRBJ2-3; TRBD1 is a possible D gene (5 bases). The V gene lost 0 bases and the J gene lost 0 bases, with 10 bases spanning the gap. In germline, CDR1 is SGHAT, CDR2 FQNNGV. This CDR3 comprises 16 residues. In DNA, the CDR3 is TGTGCCAGCAGCTTAGATGGGGCGCTAAGCACAGATACGCAGTATTTT. Residues: CASSLDGALSTDTQYF.

V is TRBV29-1 and J is TRBJ2-7, with 13 positions matching TRBD2. The CDR3 runs to 16 residues. CDR1 is SQVTM, CDR2 ANQGSEA, per germline. V lost 5 bases, J lost 2 bases, and 9 bases stayed unmatched. In DNA, the CDR3 is TGCAGCGTTCAGGGACTAGCGGGATCCTTTACCTACGAGCAGTACTTC. Its protein is CSVQGLAGSFTYEQYF.

This clone was seen a handful of times. The CDR3 reads CASSTPGQGVETQYF. CDR3 coding DNA: TGTGCCAGCTCAACGCCGGGACAGGGTGTGGAGACCCAGTACTTC. The chain combines TRBV18 with TRBJ2-5; the match to TRBD1 covers 9 bases. V lost 5 bases and J lost 5; bases outside the gene matches: 9. Per germline, CDR1 KGHSH and CDR2 LQKENI. The CDR3 has 15 amino acids.

The rearrangement uses TRBV9 and TRBJ2-1; TRBD2 agrees at 7 bases. The CDR3 runs to 15 residues. The V and J ends lost 2 bases and 4 bases, in that order; junction bases with no gene match: 6. Germline lookup yields CDR1 SGDLS and CDR2 YYNGEE. In DNA form, the CDR3 reads TGTGCCAGCAGCGTGGGAGCGGGGAATTACAATGAGCAGTTCTTC. Its protein is CASSVGAGNYNEQFF. The whole variable domain, remainder taken from reference TRBV9 and TRBJ2-1, is DSGVTQTPKHLITATGQRVTLRCSPRSGDLSVYWYQQSLDQGLQFLIQYYNGEERAKGNILERFSAQQFPDLHSELNLSSLELGDSALYFCASSVGAGNYNEQFFGPGTRLTVL.

J is TRBJ2-7 and V is TRBV30, with TRBD1 identical over 8 bases. Germline CDR1 reads GTSNPN; CDR2 reads SVGIG (reference sequence). The CDR3 has 13 residues. V lost 7 bases to trimming and J lost 3 bases; unmatched junction nucleotides: 8. The CDR3 loop reads CASTGGLNYEQYF. CDR3 bases: TGTGCCTCTACAGGGGGGCTAAACTACGAGCAGTACTTC.

The chain combines TRBV5-1 with TRBJ1-1; 8 positions match TRBD1. Per the germline V gene, CDR1 is SGHRS and CDR2 is YFSETQ. The J segment lost 4 bases and the V segment lost 5 bases, leaving 4 bases of the junction unmatched. This CDR3 has 13 residues. In DNA form, the CDR3 reads TGCGCCAGCAGATTCACAGGGGGCACTGAAGCTTTCTTT. Translating it yields CASRFTGGTEAFF.

The rearrangement joins TRBV7-3 to TRBJ1-1, with D maybe TRBD1 (5 bases). The CDR3 is 14 residues long. V dropped 1 base and J dropped 0 bases, with 6 bases sitting between them. Germline CDR1 and CDR2: SGHTA and FQGTGA. The CDR3 bases are TGTGCCAGCAGCTTAAGGGGCTTGAACACTGAAGCTTTCTTT. Encoded protein: CASSLRGLNTEAFF.

J is TRBJ2-7 and V is TRBV5-4; 10 positions match TRBD1. The germline CDR1 and CDR2 sequences are SGHNT and YYREEE (reference sequence). Trimming took 5 bases from V and 2 from J; bases not matched to a gene: 4. This CDR3 has 14 residues. The CDR3 DNA follows: TGTGCCAGCAGTTGGGGACAGGGGACCTACGAGCAGTACTTC. Its translation: CASSWGQGTYEQYF.